These T cell receptor beta chains were read from a single sample in a study of blood T cell repertoires in COVID-19. TCRdb's copy holds only in-frame clones and misses some; the assay was immunoSEQ multiplex PCR. Of about 200,000 clones in the sample, 70% to 85% were seen once. Input material: peripheral blood. All receptors come from a woman older than 75 with COVID-19, enrolled during active disease. The CDR3 runs from the conserved cysteine through the conserved F or W. A D gene is named only where the DNA matches it firmly. Expanded clones are given a class, and other clones once, few, many or no size at all.

v_call: TRBV28
d_call: TRBD2
clone_size: .
j_call: TRBJ2-7
cdr3_nt: TGTGCCAGCAGTTACCCAGCGGGGGGGCCCCCCTACGAGCAGTACTTC
cdr3_aa: CASSYPAGGPPYEQYF

v_call: TRBV6-5
d_call: .
clone_size: .
j_call: TRBJ1-3
cdr3_nt: TGTGCCAGCAGTTATGGAAGAGGTGCAAACACCATATATTTT
cdr3_aa: CASSYGRGANTIYF

v_call: TRBV28
d_call: .
clone_size: .
j_call: TRBJ2-1
cdr3_nt: TGTGCCAGCCAGCGGGTCTACAATGAGCAGTTCTTC
cdr3_aa: CASQRVYNEQFF

v_call: TRBV7-2
d_call: .
clone_size: .
j_call: TRBJ2-3
cdr3_nt: TGTGCCAGCAGCCCTAACACAGATACGCAGTATTTT
cdr3_aa: CASSPNTDTQYF

v_call: TRBV2
d_call: .
clone_size: .
j_call: TRBJ1-6
cdr3_nt: TGTGCCAGCATTGGGGGCGTCAACTCACCCCTCCACTTT
cdr3_aa: CASIGGVNSPLHF

v_call: TRBV5-1
d_call: .
clone_size: .
j_call: TRBJ2-2
cdr3_nt: TGCGCCAGCAGACTTGATGTCGGGGAGCTGTTTTTT
cdr3_aa: CASRLDVGELFF

v_call: TRBV6-5
d_call: TRBD2
clone_size: .
j_call: TRBJ2-5
cdr3_nt: TGTGCCAGCAGTTACTCTCAGGGAGGGGAGACCCAGTACTTC
cdr3_aa: CASSYSQGGETQYF

v_call: TRBV9
d_call: .
clone_size: .
j_call: TRBJ2-7
cdr3_nt: TGTGCCAGCAGCGTAGCTGGTCAGGGTATGCCCTACGAGCAGTACTTC
cdr3_aa: CASSVAGQGMPYEQYF

v_call: TRBV3-1/TRBV3-2
d_call: TRBD2
clone_size: .
j_call: TRBJ2-7
cdr3_nt: TGTGCCAGCAGCCTGCGGGGGGGCCTCCACGAGCAGTACTTC
cdr3_aa: CASSLRGGLHEQYF

v_call: TRBV5-6
d_call: .
clone_size: .
j_call: TRBJ2-2
cdr3_nt: TGTGCCAGCAGCTTGTCCCTAGGGGAGCTGTTTTTT
cdr3_aa: CASSLSLGELFF

v_call: TRBV16
d_call: .
clone_size: .
j_call: TRBJ1-1
cdr3_nt: TGTGCCAGCAGCCAAATCACAGGGAACACTGAAGCTTTCTTT
cdr3_aa: CASSQITGNTEAFF

v_call: TRBV7-3
d_call: TRBD2
clone_size: .
j_call: TRBJ2-5
cdr3_nt: TGTGCCAGCAGCTTAGCCTCTAGCGGGAGTTGGGAGACCCAGTACTTC
cdr3_aa: CASSLASSGSWETQYF

v_call: TRBV5-6
d_call: .
clone_size: .
j_call: TRBJ1-2
cdr3_nt: TGTGCCAGCAGCCGCGACAGAGCTAACTATGGCTACACCTTC
cdr3_aa: CASSRDRANYGYTF

v_call: TRBV7-8
d_call: TRBD2
clone_size: .
j_call: TRBJ2-3
cdr3_nt: TGTGCCAGCAGCTCCCACGGGGGGGGCACAGATACGCAGTATTTT
cdr3_aa: CASSSHGGGTDTQYF

v_call: TRBV2
d_call: .
clone_size: .
j_call: TRBJ1-2
cdr3_nt: TGTGCCAGCATCCTCCAACCCAGGGGTCCCTATGGCTACACCTTC
cdr3_aa: CASILQPRGPYGYTF

v_call: TRBV21-1
d_call: .
clone_size: once
j_call: TRBJ2-7
cdr3_nt: TGTGCCAGCAGCAAAGCCCGCGGCAGGGGAGTGCAGTACTTC
cdr3_aa: CASSKARGRGVQYF

v_call: TRBV14
d_call: .
clone_size: .
j_call: TRBJ1-1
cdr3_nt: TGTGCCAGCAGTCCCAAGCTACAGGGAAGGTACACTGAAGCTTTCTTT
cdr3_aa: CASSPKLQGRYTEAFF

v_call: TRBV7-2
d_call: TRBD1
clone_size: .
j_call: TRBJ1-6
cdr3_nt: TGTGCCAGCCGCAACCGGGGTCGGGGCCAGGGGGATCGGGACACCCTCCACTTT
cdr3_aa: CASRNRGRGQGDRDTLHF

v_call: TRBV9
d_call: TRBD1
clone_size: .
j_call: TRBJ1-2
cdr3_nt: TGTGCCAGCAGCGAGGGGGGACAGGCGCCGCGGAATTATGGCTACACCTTC
cdr3_aa: CASSEGGQAPRNYGYTF

v_call: TRBV18
d_call: .
clone_size: .
j_call: TRBJ2-7
cdr3_nt: TGTGCCAGCTCACCTGCAGGGTTCAACGAGCAGTACTTC
cdr3_aa: CASSPAGFNEQYF

v_call: TRBV19
d_call: .
clone_size: once
j_call: TRBJ1-1
cdr3_nt: TGTGCCAGTAGTATAAAGAGGAACACTGAAGCTTTCTTT
cdr3_aa: CASSIKRNTEAFF

v_call: TRBV14
d_call: TRBD1
clone_size: once
j_call: TRBJ1-1
cdr3_nt: TGTGCCAGCAGCCGAACAGGGGGCCGCCTGTCTGTCGCTGAAGCTTTCTTT
cdr3_aa: CASSRTGGRLSVAEAFF

v_call: TRBV18
d_call: .
clone_size: .
j_call: TRBJ2-1
cdr3_nt: TGTGCCAGCCGAACGCTAGGAGACAATGAGCAGTTCTTC
cdr3_aa: CASRTLGDNEQFF

v_call: TRBV28
d_call: .
clone_size: .
j_call: TRBJ1-1
cdr3_nt: TGTGCCAGCAGTTTGGGGGGGAACACTGAAGCTTTCTTT
cdr3_aa: CASSLGGNTEAFF

v_call: TRBV11-1
d_call: TRBD1
clone_size: few
j_call: TRBJ1-1
cdr3_nt: TGTGCCAGCAGCTTGGGACAGGACACTGAAGCTTTCTTT
cdr3_aa: CASSLGQDTEAFF

v_call: TRBV5-4
d_call: .
clone_size: .
j_call: TRBJ2-2
cdr3_nt: TGTGCCAGCAGCTTGGGGAGGTTTAACACCGGGGAGCTGTTTTTT
cdr3_aa: CASSLGRFNTGELFF

v_call: TRBV4-2
d_call: TRBD1
clone_size: .
j_call: TRBJ2-1
cdr3_nt: TGTGCCAGCAGCCCACTTGGGGCGGGACAGGGGGTCTCCAATGAGCAGTTCTTC
cdr3_aa: CASSPLGAGQGVSNEQFF

v_call: TRBV13
d_call: .
clone_size: .
j_call: TRBJ1-6
cdr3_nt: TGTGCCAGCAGCTTAGAGAGGAATAATTCACCCCTCCACTTT
cdr3_aa: CASSLERNNSPLHF

v_call: TRBV6-5
d_call: .
clone_size: .
j_call: TRBJ2-7
cdr3_nt: TGTGCCAGCAGTTACCTACAGGGGGGGAGCGAGCAGTACTTC
cdr3_aa: CASSYLQGGSEQYF

v_call: TRBV7-6
d_call: .
clone_size: .
j_call: TRBJ2-1
cdr3_nt: TGTGCCAGCAGCCGTAGTGGCTCCTACAATGAGCAGTTCTTC
cdr3_aa: CASSRSGSYNEQFF

v_call: TRBV3-1/TRBV3-2
d_call: .
clone_size: once
j_call: TRBJ1-1
cdr3_nt: TGTGCCAGCAGCCGCAGAGAGGGTGAAGCTTTCTTT
cdr3_aa: CASSRREGEAFF

v_call: TRBV3-1/TRBV3-2
d_call: TRBD2
clone_size: .
j_call: TRBJ2-7
cdr3_nt: TGTGCCAGCAGCCAAACTCCCGGGACTAGCGGGGGCTCCTACGAGCAGTACTTC
cdr3_aa: CASSQTPGTSGGSYEQYF

v_call: TRBV11-3
d_call: TRBD2
clone_size: .
j_call: TRBJ2-3
cdr3_nt: TGTGCCAGCAGCTTCGGGACTAGCGGGGGCGCAGATACGCAGTATTTT
cdr3_aa: CASSFGTSGGADTQYF